The 12 T cell receptor beta chains below were found in one sample sequenced in a study of response to subunit inactivated influenza vaccine. TCRdb passed the RT-PCR reads through MiXCR, listing each CDR3 protein once. The sample holds roughly 650,000 distinct CDR3 sequences, 14% seen once. The material was PBMCs from blood, obtained roughly 2 weeks before vaccination. The receptors come from a man in his fifties who received an inactivated influenza vaccine.

The V call is TRBV29-1, the J call TRBJ2-7; TRBD1 agrees at 8 bases. The V segment lost 7 bases and the J segment 5 bases; nucleotides outside the gene matches: 7. Germline CDR1 and CDR2: SQVTM and ANQGSEA. The CDR3 has 12 amino acids. CDR3 region: CSGGQGSDEQYF. The CDR3 DNA is TGCAGCGGTGGACAGGGCAGCGACGAGCAGTACTTC.

The J gene is TRBJ2-1, the V gene TRBV2; no clear D gene. Trimming removed 4 bases at V and 3 bases at J, with 10 bases between. The CDR3 is 14 amino acids. Germline CDR1 is SNHLY and CDR2 is FYNNEI. The CDR3 coding sequence is TGTGCCAGCAGTGCACCCGTATTCTACAATGAGCAGTTCTTC. This codes for CASSAPVFYNEQFF.

The genes are TRBV24-1 and TRBJ2-7; 7 bases align to TRBD1. Germline CDR1 reads KGHDR; CDR2 reads SFDVKD. The J segment lost 0 bases and the V segment lost 12 bases, leaving 7 bases of the junction unmatched. CDR3 length: 13 residues. The CDR3 loop reads CAPRGTASYEQYF. The CDR3 bases are TGTGCCCCTCGAGGGACAGCCTCCTACGAGCAGTACTTC.

This clonotype turned up a few times. V is TRBV18 and J is TRBJ2-5, with D tentatively TRBD1 (5 bases). The ends were cut back, 3 bases at V and 1 base at J, with 12 bases in the middle. CDR1 and CDR2 from the germline V gene are KGHSH and LQKENI. The CDR3 loop spans 15 amino acids. The chain's CDR3 is CASSPRLGLQETQYF. DNA of the CDR3: TGTGCCAGCTCACCCAGGTTGGGGCTCCAAGAGACCCAGTACTTC.

There are a few counts of this clonotype. The rearrangement links TRBV28 to TRBJ2-7; TRBD1 agrees at 10 bases. CDR3 length: 15 residues. V shed 5 bases, J shed 3 bases, and the junction held 7 bases outside the gene matches. CDR1 MDHEN and CDR2 SYDVKM come from the germline V gene. In DNA form, the CDR3 reads TGTGCCAGCAGTGCCCCGGGACAGGGGCACTACGAGCAGTACTTC. It encodes CASSAPGQGHYEQYF.

This clonotype has ten or more counts. The rearrangement uses TRBV6-1 and TRBJ2-2; 7 positions match TRBD1. Germline V lookup: CDR1 MNHNS, CDR2 SASEGT. V lost 4 bases to trimming and J lost 5 bases; unmatched junction nucleotides: 10. This CDR3 comprises 16 residues. CDR3 loop: CASSVQRTGRTGELFF. In DNA form, the CDR3 reads TGTGCCAGCAGTGTACAGAGGACAGGACGGACCGGGGAGCTGTTTTTT.

The rearrangement links TRBV7-8 to TRBJ2-1; 9 bases line up with TRBD2. Trimming removed 7 bases from V and 2 bases from J; junction bases left unmatched: 6. Germline CDR1 is SGHVS and CDR2 is FQNEAQ. The CDR3 has 15 amino acids. The CDR3: CASILGGGAYNEQFF. In DNA, the CDR3 is TGTGCCAGCATCCTAGGCGGGGGGGCCTACAATGAGCAGTTCTTC. Full variable domain (outside the CDR3, taken from reference TRBV7-8 and TRBJ2-1): GAGVSQSPRYKVAKRGQDVALRCDPISGHVSLFWYQQALGQGPEFLTYFQNEAQLDKSGLPSDRFFAERPEGSVSTLKIQRTQQEDSAVYLCASILGGGAYNEQFFGPGTRLTVL.

This clonotype was observed a few times. The rearrangement joins TRBV27 to TRBJ2-3, with D possibly being TRBD2 (7 bases). The germline V gene encodes CDR1 MNHEY and CDR2 SMNVEV (reference sequence). The CDR3 length is 15 residues. The V and J ends lost 6 bases and 5 bases respectively, with 18 bases between them. The CDR3 nucleotides are TGTGCCAGCAGCCCCCGGGGGGCGTTAGGAGATACGCAGTATTTT. This encodes CASSPRGALGDTQYF.

This clonotype was counted many times. This chain connects TRBV9 to TRBJ2-2; a possible D gene is TRBD2 (8 bases). CDR1 is SGDLS and CDR2 is YYNGEE in the germline V gene. The CDR3 runs 16 residues. V was cut by 2 bases and J by 2 bases, with 13 bases left in between. The CDR3 DNA is TGTGCCAGCAGCGTCCGGGAGGGGGCAAACACCGGGGAGCTGTTTTTT. Translating gives CASSVREGANTGELFF.

This rearrangement joins TRBV25-1 to TRBJ1-2; D possibly corresponds to TRBD1 (5 bases). Trimming left V 0 bases short and J 8 bases short, with 7 bases between. Germline CDR1 is MGHDK and CDR2 is SYGVNS. There are 12 residues in the CDR3. CDR3 bases: TGTGCCAGCAGTGAATATAGGGACGGCTACACCTTC. It codes for CASSEYRDGYTF.

This chain joins TRBV20-1 and TRBJ1-1; D is ambiguous. The germline V gene encodes CDR1 DFQATT and CDR2 SNEGSKA (reference sequence). This CDR3 comprises 14 residues. Trimming left V 0 bases short and J 8 bases short, with 16 bases between. The CDR3 DNA sequence: TGCAGTGCTAGAGATGGCAGTGGAGTTACAGAAGCTTTCTTT. It translates to CSARDGSGVTEAFF.

This clonotype was seen many times. The chain joins TRBV27 to TRBJ1-6, with TRBD1 matching 7 bases. Germline trimming cut 7 bases from V and 10 bases from J; bases unmatched to any gene: 16. Germline assignment: CDR1 MNHEY and CDR2 SMNVEV (reference sequence). This CDR3 has 16 amino acids. The CDR3 DNA reads TGTGCCAGCACCCGTCAAGGAGCAGGGGGAGGCTCACCCCTCCACTTT. It translates to CASTRQGAGGGSPLHF.